Each of the 29 T cell receptor beta chains below was sequenced from the same sample in a study of Ad26.COV2.S vaccination and SARS-CoV-2 variants. Treatment meaning: roughly 18 received Ad26.COV2.S at low or high dose, single or two shots; about 5 received placebo; per-sample allocation not given. Specimens were obtained on day 63 following the first vaccine or placebo injection. TCRdb's copy holds only in-frame clones and misses some; the assay was immunoSEQ multiplex PCR. The repertoire holds 350,000 to 500,000 clones, with less than 95% as singletons. The material was peripheral blood, obtained in a trial of Ad26.COV2.S vaccine versus placebo. The receptor set was obtained from a person aged 18-65 years who received the Ad26.COV2.S COVID-19 vaccine or a placebo.

The V call is TRBV4-2, the J call TRBJ2-3; 7 bases are a match to TRBD1. The CDR3 length is 16 residues. V lost 1 base to trimming and J lost 6 bases; unmatched junction nucleotides: 10. Germline V gene lookup returns CDR1 LGHNA and CDR2 YNFKEQ. The CDR3 region is CASSQGRSGGSDTQYF. The DNA for the CDR3 is TGTGCCAGCAGCCAAGGGAGGTCAGGGGGTTCGGATACGCAGTATTTT.

The rearrangement uses TRBV28 and TRBJ2-1; a possible D gene is TRBD2 (6 bases). CDR3 length equals 11 residues. The V and J ends lost 8 bases and 14 bases respectively, with 16 bases between them. In germline, CDR1 is MDHEN, CDR2 SYDVKM. The CDR3 bases are TGTGCCAGCGGCCGGGACTGGGGCGAGTTCTTC. Translation: CASGRDWGEFF.

Comments on this clone: The DNA is omitted, as the CDR3 cannot be located on it reliably, and the CDR3 follows TCRdb's listing. The chain uses TRBV9 and TRBJ1-6. The CDR3 spans 12 residues, counting both ends. Per germline, CDR1 SGDLS and CDR2 YYNGEE. The CDR3: CASSVGEGTLFF.

V usage is TRBV19 and J usage is TRBJ2-2; TRBD2 matches 10 bases. CDR1 and CDR2 (germline): LNHDA, SQIVND (reference sequence). Trimming at V came to 5 bases and at J to 8 bases, leaving 8 bases not matched to a gene. The CDR3 covers 15 residues. The chain's CDR3 is CASSVLAGDAGELFF. The DNA for the CDR3 is TGTGCCAGTAGTGTCCTAGCGGGAGATGCGGGGGAGCTGTTTTTT.

The chain links TRBV27 to TRBJ2-1, with D hard to call. The CDR3 has 14 residues. V dropped 2 bases and J dropped 6 bases, with 11 bases sitting between them. Germline lookup yields CDR1 MNHEY and CDR2 SMNVEV (reference sequence). The CDR3 loop is CASSLRKLGNEQFF. The CDR3 DNA reads TGTGCCAGCAGTTTACGGAAGTTGGGCAATGAGCAGTTCTTC.

This clone has just one count. The chain links TRBV5-6 to TRBJ2-1, with a possible D match to TRBD2 (6 bases). Germline CDR1 reads SGHDT; CDR2 reads YYEEEE. Trimming stripped 1 base from V and 8 bases from J, with 16 bases between. This CDR3 is built from 15 residues. CDR3 in DNA: TGTGCCAGCAGCTTGAGGGTAGCAGGAGGGGATGAGCAGTTCTTC. Protein: CASSLRVAGGDEQFF.

This sequence joins TRBV10-3 and TRBJ1-4; perhaps TRBD1 as D (5 bases). The CDR3 consists of 13 residues. Germline V gene sequence: CDR1 ENHRY, CDR2 SYGVKD. Trimming cost V 11 bases and J 8 bases, with 18 bases left between them. CDR3 residues: CAASGTAGEKLFF. DNA for the CDR3: TGTGCCGCCTCCGGGACGGCGGGGGAAAAACTGTTTTTT.

V gene TRBV7-9 combines with J gene TRBJ2-1; D possibly matches TRBD1 or TRBD2 (5 bases each). This CDR3 is built from 15 residues. CDR1 is SEHNR and CDR2 is FQNEAQ in the germline V gene (reference sequence). Between the trimmed V and J ends, which lost 5 bases and 5 bases, there was a span of 16 bases. In DNA, the CDR3 is TGTGCCAGCAGCCGGGACCTGGGTTGGGACAATGAGCAGTTCTTC. This codes for CASSRDLGWDNEQFF.

The chain joins TRBV7-9 to TRBJ1-6; D is undetermined. The V gene's germline CDR1 is SEHNR and CDR2 FQNEAQ (reference sequence). The CDR3 totals 14 residues. V shed 0 bases and J shed 9 bases, with 9 bases lying between them. CDR3 amino acids: CASSLAGIGSPLHF. CDR3 DNA sequence: TGTGCCAGCAGCTTAGCAGGGATTGGTTCACCCCTCCACTTT.

The CDR3 region is CASSHRQGGRETQYF. The CDR3 DNA reads as TGTGCCAGCAGCCACCGACAGGGGGGCAGGGAGACCCAGTACTTC. The chain carries TRBV7-9 and TRBJ2-5; TRBD1 matches at 9 bases. Germline trimming cut 5 bases from V and 5 bases from J; bases unmatched to any gene: 9. This CDR3 has 15 amino acids. Germline assignment: CDR1 SEHNR and CDR2 FQNEAQ (reference sequence).

In this sample, this clone turned up once. This rearrangement joins TRBV14 to TRBJ2-2, with D unresolved. V was shortened by 0 bases and J by 7 bases, with 6 bases between the two germline ends. Germline CDR1 is SGHDN and CDR2 is FVKESK. The CDR3 contains 13 residues. Here the CDR3 DNA reads TGTGCCAGCAGCCAAGAATATGTCGGGGAGCTGTTTTTT. Residues: CASSQEYVGELFF.

The chain is built from TRBV5-1 and TRBJ1-6; 11 bases align to TRBD1. The J segment lost 9 bases and the V segment lost 4 bases, leaving 9 bases of the junction unmatched. The CDR3 extends over 16 amino acids. Per the germline V gene, CDR1 is SGHRS and CDR2 is YFSETQ. The CDR3 nucleotides are TGCGCCAGCAGCCAGGGGACAGGGGGGCCTCTTTCACCCCTCCACTTT. Translation gives CASSQGTGGPLSPLHF.

This chain's CDR3 is CASSPRGQGYNEQFF. The CDR3 region has the DNA TGTGCCAGCAGCCCCAGGGGCCAGGGCTACAATGAGCAGTTCTTC. The chain carries TRBV7-3 and TRBJ2-1; maybe TRBD1 (6 bases). From germline, CDR1 is SGHTA and CDR2 FQGTGA. CDR3 size: 15 residues. Trimming left V 5 bases short and J 3 bases short, with 14 bases between.

This chain links TRBV28 with TRBJ2-2; 11 nucleotides align to TRBD1. Germline V lookup: CDR1 MDHEN, CDR2 SYDVKM. The CDR3 loop spans 16 amino acids. V gave up 4 bases and J gave up 6 bases; unmatched junction bases: 7. The CDR3 loop is CASSSDRGRGPGELFF. As DNA, the CDR3 is TGTGCCAGCAGTTCGGACAGGGGGCGCGGACCCGGGGAGCTGTTTTTT.

The rearrangement uses TRBV28 and TRBJ2-7, with D possibly being TRBD2 (6 bases). CDR1 and CDR2 (germline): MDHEN, SYDVKM. With 3 bases removed from V and 0 bases from J, the gap between germline ends came to 18 bases. The CDR3 loop spans 17 amino acids. CDR3 amino acids: CASSFPSDRENSYEQYF. The CDR3 DNA is TGTGCCAGCAGTTTCCCTAGCGACCGAGAAAACTCCTACGAGCAGTACTTC.

This clone was observed a handful of times. The CDR3 coding sequence is TGTGCCAGCAGCCAATCGAGTGAGCAGTACTTC. The encoded protein is CASSQSSEQYF. The rearrangement joins TRBV3-1 (or the pseudogene TRBV3-2) to TRBJ2-7, with no clear D. Germline V lookup: CDR1 LGHDT, CDR2 YNNKEL (reference sequence). CDR3 size: 11 residues. Trimming shortened V by 2 bases and J by 7 bases, and 6 bases separated the two germline ends.

This clone was seen more than once but under ten times. This rearrangement joins TRBV28 to TRBJ1-3; D gene unclear. Trimming shortened V by 7 bases and J by 4 bases, and 11 bases separated the two germline ends. Germline V gene data show CDR1 as MDHEN and CDR2 as SYDVKM. The CDR3 extends over 13 amino acids. The CDR3 protein is CASTPPQGNTIYF. CDR3 sequence (DNA): TGTGCCAGCACCCCCCCACAGGGAAACACCATATATTTT.

The chain has TRBV28 and TRBJ1-4, with 9 positions matching TRBD1. This CDR3 region has 15 residues. Trimming cost V 2 bases and J 6 bases; bases outside gene matches: 4. Per germline, CDR1 MDHEN and CDR2 SYDVKM. CDR3 bases: TGTGCCAGCAGTTTACCGGGACAGGGATATGAAAAACTGTTTTTT. Translation gives CASSLPGQGYEKLFF.

This chain links TRBV19 with TRBJ2-7; 9 bases agree with TRBD1. Germline V CDR1 and CDR2: LNHDA, SQIVND (reference sequence). With V trimmed by 5 bases and J by 3 bases, 5 bases remained unmatched. The CDR3 runs 14 residues. The CDR3 region has the DNA TGTGCCAGTAGTGTGGTGGGACAGGGCTACGAGCAGTACTTC. Translated, it gives CASSVVGQGYEQYF.

This chain uses TRBV27 with TRBJ2-7; TRBD1 agrees at 9 bases. Germline values: CDR1 MNHEY, CDR2 SMNVEV (reference sequence). The J segment lost 5 bases and the V segment lost 2 bases, leaving 28 bases of the junction unmatched. The length of the CDR3 is 22 residues. The CDR3 reads CASSLRAPRTGETNHLYHEQYF. CDR3 DNA sequence: TGTGCCAGCAGTTTACGGGCCCCCAGGACAGGGGAAACTAACCACCTTTACCACGAGCAGTACTTC.

The chain recombines TRBV7-8 with TRBJ2-5; D remains ambiguous. CDR3 length: 13 residues. V lost 2 bases, J lost 7 bases, and 11 bases lay in between. Germline V CDR1 and CDR2: SGHVS, FQNEAQ. The CDR3 coding sequence is TGTGCCAGCAGCTTAACCGGTGGCTGGACCCAGTACTTC. Protein product: CASSLTGGWTQYF.

The gene calls are TRBV7-3 and TRBJ2-1; TRBD2 matches at 9 bases. Germline values: CDR1 SGHTA, CDR2 FQGTGA. V was pared by 3 bases and J by 7 bases, with 16 bases of the junction left unmatched. The CDR3 loop spans 18 amino acids. CDR3 amino acids: CASSFHPETGLAGNEQFF. The CDR3 region has the DNA TGTGCCAGCAGCTTCCACCCCGAGACGGGACTAGCTGGAAATGAGCAGTTCTTC. Together with reference TRBV7-3 and TRBJ2-1, the CDR3 gives the full variable domain: GAGVSQTPSNKVTEKGKYVELRCDPISGHTALYWYRQSLGQGPEFLIYFQGTGAADDSGLPNDRFFAVRPEGSVSTLKIQRTERGDSAVYLCASSFHPETGLAGNEQFFGPGTRLTVL.

This clone was recorded only once. The V and J genes are TRBV19 and TRBJ2-7; D gene ambiguous. This CDR3 has 15 residues. CDR1 LNHDA and CDR2 SQIVND come from the germline V gene (reference sequence). Trimming left V 3 bases short and J 0 bases short, with 12 bases between. The CDR3 DNA reads as TGTGCCAGTAGTATTACCGGTTCTAGCTCCTACGAGCAGTACTTC. Its protein product is CASSITGSSSYEQYF.

The chain joins TRBV27 to TRBJ2-7, with 10 bases that match TRBD1. V lost 6 bases and J lost 2; bases outside the gene matches: 7. The CDR3 is made up of 15 amino acids. CDR1 is MNHEY and CDR2 is SMNVEV in the germline V gene (reference sequence). CDR3 DNA: TGTGCCAGCAGCGGGCGGACAGGGGGTACCTACGAGCAGTACTTC. This gives the protein CASSGRTGGTYEQYF.

The sample holds one count of this clone. V and J are TRBV28 and TRBJ1-2, with TRBD1 matching over 7 bases. V shed 6 bases and J 6 bases; nucleotides not matched to a gene: 7. The germline V gene has CDR1 MDHEN and CDR2 SYDVKM. There are 13 residues in the CDR3. The CDR3 nucleotides are TGTGCCAGCAGCCAGGGACAGTATAATGGCTACACCTTC. The encoded protein is CASSQGQYNGYTF.

The V and J genes are TRBV4-2 and TRBJ2-1; D is unclear. The CDR3 is made up of 13 amino acids. Germline V gene lookup returns CDR1 LGHNA and CDR2 YNFKEQ. V lost 4 bases to trimming and J lost 10 bases, with 14 bases between them. Here the CDR3 DNA reads TGTGCCAGCAGCCTCTTCCGGTCAGCGGAGCAGTTCTTC. Protein sequence: CASSLFRSAEQFF.

The chain is built from TRBV19 and TRBJ1-5; D ambiguous. The CDR3 covers 15 residues. The germline V gene encodes CDR1 LNHDA and CDR2 SQIVND (reference sequence). V was clipped by 3 bases and J by 3 bases, with 12 bases between them. CDR3 residues: CASSIRREINQPQHF. The DNA for the CDR3 is TGTGCCAGTAGTATCCGACGGGAAATCAATCAGCCCCAGCATTTT.

The genes are TRBV27 and TRBJ1-3; 8 bases align to TRBD1. CDR1 MNHEY and CDR2 SMNVEV come from the germline V gene (reference sequence). CDR3 size: 15 residues. The V segment lost 5 bases and the J segment 1 base; nucleotides outside the gene matches: 4. The DNA of the CDR3 is TGTGCCAGCAGTAGGACAGGGCCATCTGGAAACACCATATATTTT. This encodes CASSRTGPSGNTIYF.

The genes are TRBV18 and TRBJ1-3; 7 bases are a match to TRBD1. CDR1 KGHSH and CDR2 LQKENI come from the germline V gene. After removal of 0 bases from V and 2 bases from J, the junction contained 4 bases not matched to a gene. This CDR3 region has 16 residues. CDR3 amino acids: CASSPPPTGAGNTIYF. In nucleotides, the CDR3 is TGTGCCAGCTCACCACCGCCTACAGGGGCTGGAAACACCATATATTTT.